Listed below are T cell receptor beta chains from one sample, sequenced in a study of blood T cell repertoires in COVID-19. Assay: immunoSEQ multiplex PCR; the TCRdb copy retains only in-frame clones and omits some. The sample has 270,000 or so clones; approximately 85% are singletons. Material for sequencing was PBMCs or T cells enriched from blood (not recorded which). These TCRs come from a woman between 45 and 60 years old who had been exposed to COVID-19. Each CDR3 is given with its conserved first and last residue. A D gene is named only where the DNA matches it firmly. Clone size, where shown, is once, few, many, or a class for clones that have expanded.

>NA|TRBD1|TRBJ1-2|TRBV7-9
TGTGCCAGCAGCTTTCCAGGGGGTCCCATTTATGGCTACACCTTC
CASSFPGGPIYGYTF
>once|NA|TRBJ1-2|TRBV2
TGTGCCAGCAGGAGGACAACAACTAACTATGGCTACACCTTC
CASRRTTTNYGYTF
>NA|NA|TRBJ2-2|TRBV5-8
TGTGCCAGCAGCCCCCGAGGACAGAGGAACACCGGGGAGCTGTTTTTT
CASSPRGQRNTGELFF
>NA|NA|TRBJ1-5|TRBV1
TGCACCAGCAGCCAGGCCCGAGGGAGGGGACCCAATCAGCCCCAGCATTTT
CTSSQARGRGPNQPQHF
>NA|TRBD2|TRBJ2-1|TRBV12-5
TGTGCTAGTGGTCCCGGGGGGGGCTCCTACAATGAGCAGTTCTTC
CASGPGGGSYNEQFF
>NA|TRBD1|TRBJ1-4|TRBV27
TGTGCCAGCAGCCCGCCGACAGGGAAAAAACTGTTTTTT
CASSPPTGKKLFF
>NA|NA|TRBJ2-7|TRBV27
TGTGCCAGCAGTTTAATCAGGGGAGGGACCTACGAGCAGTACTTC
CASSLIRGGTYEQYF
>NA|NA|TRBJ1-2|TRBV11-2
TGTGCCAGCAGCTCCAAGCCCTACCACCACTTC
CASSSKPYHHF
>NA|NA|TRBJ1-1|TRBV4-2
TGTGCCAGCAGCCGGGTCAGTACAGGGACGGGGAACACTGAAGCTTTCTTT
CASSRVSTGTGNTEAFF
>NA|NA|TRBJ2-7|TRBV3-1/TRBV3-2
TGTGCCAGCAGCCAAGATCGCTCGGCGGGGAGGAACGAGCAGTACTTC
CASSQDRSAGRNEQYF
>NA|TRBD2|TRBJ2-2|TRBV3-1/TRBV3-2
TGTGCCAGCAGTCCCGCGGGACTAGCGGGGGGGCGTACCGGGGAGCTGTTTTTT
CASSPAGLAGGRTGELFF
>NA|TRBD1|TRBJ2-7|TRBV7-9
TGTGCCAGCAGCTTCACAGGGGCCTACGAGCAGTACTTC
CASSFTGAYEQYF
>NA|NA|TRBJ2-3|TRBV21-1
TGTGCCAGCAGCAAAGGGCGGGGCGCTAGCACAGATACGCAGTATTTT
CASSKGRGASTDTQYF
>NA|TRBD2|TRBJ2-7|TRBV7-2
TGTGCCAGCAGCTTAGTGGTAGCGGGGGCCCACGAGCAGTACTTC
CASSLVVAGAHEQYF
>NA|NA|TRBJ1-1|TRBV7-8
TGTGCCAGCAGCCCTGGCCAGGTGAACACTGAAGCTTTCTTT
CASSPGQVNTEAFF
>NA|TRBD1|TRBJ2-2|TRBV9
TGTGCCAGCAGCGCCCCCTCCGGGACAGGGAACACCGGGGAGCTGTTTTTT
CASSAPSGTGNTGELFF
>once|TRBD1|TRBJ1-1|TRBV6-5
TGTGCCAGCGTAACCGGGACAGGGATGGTGACTGAAGCTTTCTTT
CASVTGTGMVTEAFF
>NA|NA|TRBJ1-5|TRBV18
TGTGCCAGCTCACCAGGGAGGGCCAATCAGCCCCAGCATTTT
CASSPGRANQPQHF
>NA|TRBD1|TRBJ2-7|TRBV24-1
TGTGCCACCAGTGAGGCCGGACAGGGCAAAGGAAACGAGCAGTACTTC
CATSEAGQGKGNEQYF
>once|NA|TRBJ2-1|TRBV3-1/TRBV3-2
TGTGCCAGCAGCCAAGATCAGGGCCCACAGGGAACTGAGCAGTTCTTC
CASSQDQGPQGTEQFF
>NA|TRBD2|TRBJ2-7|TRBV6-1
TGTGCCAGCAGTGAAATCCCGGGGGGCTCCTACGAGCAGTACTTC
CASSEIPGGSYEQYF
>NA|NA|TRBJ2-3|TRBV11-3
TGTGCCAGCAGACGGTACGGGACAGATACGCAGTATTTT
CASRRYGTDTQYF